The entry that follows covers one T cell receptor (beta chain) sequence. There is no known antigen for this receptor. No clone much larger than this one lies a single base away; base qualities are absent. Spanning cysteine to phenylalanine, the CDR3 consists of 14 amino acids. The only DNA kept is the CDR3, 42 bases in frame from the first base. The junction shows trimming of 0 bases on V and 6 bases on J, plus 6 bases between the germline ends. The germline V gene (reference sequence) sets CDR1 to SEHNR and CDR2 to FQNEAQ. The record originates from a study of blood T cell repertoires in COVID-19 (dated by TCRdb to 2018 to 2021). About the study as a whole: The collaborator samples originated in the United States, Italy and Spain and spanned the acute and convalescent phases of COVID-19. A de-identified subject ID, COVID-19 status, age in years and sex were almost always included in the sample metadata. The samples were drawn from the first 160 participants of the ongoing ImmuneRACE study and from 950 to 1,500 subjects provided by 6 global collaborators. HLA class I and class II types, where available, came from metadata supplied by the sample provider rather than from assay-based typing. Subjects who had been exposed to COVID-19, were actively infected with it, or had recovered from it provided the deeply sampled blood TCRbeta repertoires that made up the dataset. The prospective study material was composed of cDNA or gDNA derived from T cells, B-cell-depleted T cells, or PBMCs. A freely available public database, intended as a resource for researchers studying the immune response to SARS-CoV-2, is where the repertoires were released. What the study reported, not specific to this receptor: The quantity of clinical and demographic metadata differed by source and by participant and was supplied without curation.

Enrolling through a virtual design, the prospective study's participants ranged in age from roughly 18 to 90 years and lived across around 25 United States geographic areas. In the prospective study, participants were assigned to cohorts based on the clinical history participants reported in a screening survey and a study questionnaire. Recovered participants in ImmuneRACE Cohort 3 were defined as having two consecutive negative NP/OP PCR tests, clearance from a healthcare professional, or resolution of symptoms. Mobile phlebotomists in the prospective study collected whole blood, serum and a nasopharyngeal or oropharyngeal swab from every participant. Participants in the prospective study had the option to provide additional blood draws and questionnaires over a roughly two-month period. Before DNA extraction, prospective study blood samples were shipped either frozen or at room temperature. TCRbeta CDR3 regions were amplified from genomic DNA using the immunoSEQ Assay, a bias-controlled multiplex PCR. In the source study's methods: The number of nucleated cells in each sample was estimated by amplification of reference gene primers within the assay. Sequence reads were collapsed and filtered to measure the absolute abundance of every unique TCRbeta CDR3 rearrangement. Productive Simpson clonality was computed per sample as the square root of Simpson's diversity index over productive rearrangements. TCRdb provides this immuneACCESS table in a form limited to in-frame rearrangements. Some clones are lacking; in checked studies, under half of them reflect an unresolved V gene, and why the rest are absent is not known. That table gives V, J and clone size, and the DNA gave D and trimming. Present in this sample are about 370,000 clones, 80% to 90% of which were seen just once. Of the sample, approximately 1% is held by the ten largest clones.

The receptor was derived from a man between 18 and 35 years old who had recovered from COVID-19. The chain joins TRBV7-9 to TRBJ1-6; a confident D gene designation cannot be given. Specimen: PBMCs or T cells enriched from blood (not recorded which). CDR3 sequence: CASSLAGSNSPLHF. Here is the DNA: TGTGCCAGCAGCTTAGCCGGGTCTAATTCACCCCTCCACTTT.